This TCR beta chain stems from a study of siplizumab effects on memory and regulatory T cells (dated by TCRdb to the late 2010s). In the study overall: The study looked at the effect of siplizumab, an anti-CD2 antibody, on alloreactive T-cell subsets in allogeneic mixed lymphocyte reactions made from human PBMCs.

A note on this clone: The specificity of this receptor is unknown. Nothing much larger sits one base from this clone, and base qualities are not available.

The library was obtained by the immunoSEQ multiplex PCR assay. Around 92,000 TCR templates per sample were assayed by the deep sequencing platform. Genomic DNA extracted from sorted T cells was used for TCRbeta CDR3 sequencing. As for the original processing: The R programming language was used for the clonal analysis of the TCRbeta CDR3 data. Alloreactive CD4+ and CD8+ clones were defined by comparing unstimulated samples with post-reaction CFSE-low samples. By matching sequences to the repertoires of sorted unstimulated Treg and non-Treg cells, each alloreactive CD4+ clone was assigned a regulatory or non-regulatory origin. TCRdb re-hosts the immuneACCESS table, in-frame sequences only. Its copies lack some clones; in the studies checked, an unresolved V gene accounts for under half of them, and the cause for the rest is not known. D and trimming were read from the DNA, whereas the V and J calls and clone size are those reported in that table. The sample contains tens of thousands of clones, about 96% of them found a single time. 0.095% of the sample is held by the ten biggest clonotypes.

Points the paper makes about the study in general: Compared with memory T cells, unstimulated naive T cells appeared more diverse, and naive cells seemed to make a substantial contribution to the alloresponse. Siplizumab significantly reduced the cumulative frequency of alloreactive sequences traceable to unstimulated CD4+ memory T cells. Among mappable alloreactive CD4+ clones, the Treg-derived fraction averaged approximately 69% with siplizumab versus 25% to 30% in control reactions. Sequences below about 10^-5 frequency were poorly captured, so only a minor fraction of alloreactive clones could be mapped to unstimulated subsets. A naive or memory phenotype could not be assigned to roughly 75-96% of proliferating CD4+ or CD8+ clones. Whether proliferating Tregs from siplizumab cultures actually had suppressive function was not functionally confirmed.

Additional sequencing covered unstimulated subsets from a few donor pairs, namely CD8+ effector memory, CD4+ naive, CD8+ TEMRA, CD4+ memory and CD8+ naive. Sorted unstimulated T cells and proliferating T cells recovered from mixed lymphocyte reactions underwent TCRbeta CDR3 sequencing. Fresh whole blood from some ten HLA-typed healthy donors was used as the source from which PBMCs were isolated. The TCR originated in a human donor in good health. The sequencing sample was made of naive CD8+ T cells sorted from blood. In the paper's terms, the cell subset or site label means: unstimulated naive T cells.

The CDR3: CASSSPGRDTEAFF. The DNA sequence is given as TGTGCCAGCAGCTCCCCGGGGAGGGACACTGAAGCTTTCTTT. The rearrangement combines TRBV7-9 with TRBJ1-1; the D gene is unclear. The CDR3 covers 14 residues, taking in both the cysteine and the phenylalanine. The kept DNA is CDR3 alone, 42 bases in frame from the first base. Cut back by 4 bases and 3 bases, the V and J ends lie 12 bases apart. According to the germline V gene (reference sequence), CDR1 reads SEHNR and CDR2 reads FQNEAQ.